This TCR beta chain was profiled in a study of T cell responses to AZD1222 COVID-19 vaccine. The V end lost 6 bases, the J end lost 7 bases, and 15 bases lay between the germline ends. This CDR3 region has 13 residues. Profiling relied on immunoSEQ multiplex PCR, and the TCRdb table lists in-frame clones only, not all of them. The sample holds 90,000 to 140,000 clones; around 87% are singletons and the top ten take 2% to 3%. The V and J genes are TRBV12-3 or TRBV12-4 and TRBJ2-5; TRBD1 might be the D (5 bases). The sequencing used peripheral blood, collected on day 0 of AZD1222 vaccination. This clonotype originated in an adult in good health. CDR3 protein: CASRPPRVVTQYF. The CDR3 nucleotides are TGTGCCAGCAGACCCCCCAGGGTTGTGACCCAGTACTTC.